The 15 T cell receptor beta chains in this list originate from one sample, sequenced in a study of blood T cell repertoires in COVID-19. This table comes from immunoSEQ multiplex PCR, and its TCRdb copy is limited to in-frame clones, with some not included. The sample contains roughly 160,000 clones, just under 90% of which appear only once. Material for sequencing was peripheral blood. All receptors derive from a woman in her 70s with COVID-19, enrolled during active disease.

As to this clone: An end of the junction differs from the germline gene, which may be a read error. The chain combines TRBV5-1 with TRBJ1-1, with 11 bases that match TRBD1. This CDR3 comprises 14 residues. Germline V gene data show CDR1 as SGHRS and CDR2 as YFSETQ. CDR3 residues: CASSDPGQGEAFSF. The CDR3 DNA sequence: TGCGCCAGCAGTGACCCGGGACAGGGGGAAGCGTTCTCCTTT. The full variable domain, with the rest looked up from reference TRBV5-1 and TRBJ1-1, is KAGVTQTPRYLIKTRGQQVTLSCSPISGHRSVSWYQQTPGQGLQFLFEYFSETQRNKGNFPGRFSGRQFSNSRSEMNVSTLELGDSALYLCASSDPGQGEAFSFGQGTRLTVV.

The chain recombines TRBV28 with TRBJ1-5, with TRBD1 matching 8 bases. This CDR3 contains 15 residues. The V and J ends lost 10 bases and 1 base, in that order; junction bases with no gene match: 9. Germline loops: CDR1 MDHEN, CDR2 SYDVKM. The CDR3 reads CAMMDREPSNQPQHF. The CDR3 region has the DNA TGTGCCATGATGGACAGGGAACCCAGCAATCAGCCCCAGCATTTT.

J is TRBJ2-5 and V is TRBV10-3, with 10 bases that match TRBD2. Germline values: CDR1 ENHRY, CDR2 SYGVKD. V lost 3 bases and J lost 5; bases outside the gene matches: 9. The CDR3 has 16 amino acids. Here the CDR3 reads CAISDTSGGAGETQYF. Here the CDR3 DNA reads TGTGCCATCAGTGATACCAGCGGGGGGGCCGGGGAGACCCAGTACTTC.

This clone appeared a single time. The chain uses TRBV5-1 and TRBJ2-3, with D unclear. The V gene's germline CDR1 is SGHRS and CDR2 YFSETQ. V shed 0 bases and J shed 3 bases, with 8 bases lying between them. The CDR3 sequence is 14 residues long. DNA for the CDR3: TGCGCCAGCAGCTTGGCCCCCGGGACAGATACGCAGTATTTT. This sequence encodes CASSLAPGTDTQYF. The full variable domain, its missing parts supplied by reference TRBV5-1 and TRBJ2-3, is KAGVTQTPRYLIKTRGQQVTLSCSPISGHRSVSWYQQTPGQGLQFLFEYFSETQRNKGNFPGRFSGRQFSNSRSEMNVSTLELGDSALYLCASSLAPGTDTQYFGPGTRLTVL.

The rearrangement joins TRBV5-1 to TRBJ1-3; 7 bases fit TRBD1. Germline CDR1 SGHRS, CDR2 YFSETQ. The CDR3 consists of 15 residues. V lost 3 bases, J lost 5 bases, and 8 bases stayed unmatched. The CDR3 sequence: CASSSTGDWRNTIYF. CDR3 nucleotides: TGCGCCAGCAGCTCAACAGGGGACTGGAGAAACACCATATATTTT.

The chain recombines TRBV18 with TRBJ2-5; 9 nucleotides align to TRBD1. This CDR3 has 16 residues. V lost 0 bases to trimming and J lost 5 bases; unmatched junction nucleotides: 7. CDR1 KGHSH and CDR2 LQKENI come from the germline V gene. CDR3 bases: TGTGCCAGCTCACCACCGGGGACAGGGCTTAGGGAGACCCAGTACTTC. This sequence encodes CASSPPGTGLRETQYF.

V is TRBV6-5 and J is TRBJ2-7; TRBD1 matches 9 bases. With 2 bases clipped from V and 6 bases from J, the junction kept 5 bases outside the gene matches. Germline V gene lookup returns CDR1 MNHEY and CDR2 SVGAGI. The CDR3 contains 14 residues. CDR3 in amino acids: CASSYATGGSEQYF. Written as DNA, the CDR3 is TGTGCCAGCAGTTACGCCACAGGGGGCAGCGAGCAGTACTTC.

DNA of the CDR3: TGTGCCAGCAGCCGAAAGGGACAGTACAATGAGCAGTTCTTC. Protein sequence: CASSRKGQYNEQFF. The chain is built from TRBV7-9 and TRBJ2-1; 7 bases align to TRBD1. This CDR3 has 14 residues. V trimming: 5 bases; J trimming: 4 bases; junction bases outside the gene matches: 5. Germline V gives CDR1 SEHNR, CDR2 FQNEAQ (reference sequence).

The V call is TRBV5-1, the J call TRBJ2-5, with D unclear. The CDR3 contains 13 residues. Germline V lookup: CDR1 SGHRS, CDR2 YFSETQ. V was clipped by 1 base and J by 5 bases, with 9 bases between them. Here the CDR3 DNA reads TGCGCCAGCAGCTTGTCGGGTGGGGAGACCCAGTACTTC. Its protein product is CASSLSGGETQYF.

The CDR3 bases are TGCGCCAGCAGCTTGGAATACGGGACTAGCTTCACCGGGGAGCTGTTTTTT. The encoded protein is CASSLEYGTSFTGELFF. This chain links TRBV5-1 with TRBJ2-2; 9 bases match TRBD2. The V segment lost 0 bases and the J segment 4 bases; nucleotides outside the gene matches: 7. The CDR3 length is 17 residues. Germline V lookup: CDR1 SGHRS, CDR2 YFSETQ.

This sequence joins TRBV30 and TRBJ2-3, with TRBD2 identical over 9 bases. There are 15 residues in the CDR3. V shed 1 base, J shed 2 bases, and the junction held 4 bases outside the gene matches. CDR1 is GTSNPN and CDR2 is SVGIG in the germline V gene (reference sequence). In nucleotides, the CDR3 is TGTGCCTGGAGTGAATTAGCGGGGGTCACAGATACGCAGTATTTT. This codes for CAWSELAGVTDTQYF.

V is TRBV15 and J is TRBJ1-2; D ambiguous. The CDR3 is 13 amino acids. In germline, CDR1 is LNHNV, CDR2 YYDKDF (reference sequence). V was pared by 3 bases and J by 4 bases, with 9 bases between. The CDR3 nucleotides are TGTGCCACCAGCAGCTCTGGGAGCTATGGCTACACCTTC. This codes for CATSSSGSYGYTF. Variable domain in full (rest from reference TRBV15 and TRBJ1-2): DAMVIQNPRYQVTQFGKPVTLSCSQTLNHNVMYWYQQKSSQAPKLLFHYYDKDFNNEADTPDNFQSRRPNTSFCFLDIRSPGLGDTAMYLCATSSSGSYGYTFGSGTRLTVV.

This chain joins TRBV5-1 and TRBJ1-4, with D maybe TRBD1 (6 bases). Trimming cost V 0 bases and J 7 bases, with 16 bases left between them. Germline V CDR1 and CDR2: SGHRS, YFSETQ. The CDR3 has 16 amino acids. Here the CDR3 reads CASSLVGAGRGEKLFF. The CDR3 DNA sequence: TGCGCCAGCAGCTTGGTGGGGGCTGGACGAGGTGAAAAACTGTTTTTT.

This chain connects TRBV27 to TRBJ1-5; possible D gene TRBD1, 6 bases. The CDR3 extends over 18 amino acids. V was clipped by 5 bases and J by 2 bases, with 22 bases between them. Germline loops: CDR1 MNHEY, CDR2 SMNVEV (reference sequence). CDR3 loop: CASSGRGRGVRGNQPQHF. DNA of the CDR3: TGTGCCAGCAGTGGACGCGGCAGGGGAGTGAGAGGCAATCAGCCCCAGCATTTT.

This chain connects TRBV5-1 to TRBJ2-3; TRBD2 aligns across 9 bases. Germline CDR1 is SGHRS and CDR2 is YFSETQ. The CDR3 spans 18 residues. V lost 0 bases, J lost 1 base, and 9 bases stayed unmatched. The CDR3: CASSLGSGRGGRTDTQYF. The CDR3 coding sequence is TGCGCCAGCAGCTTGGGCTCCGGGCGGGGGGGCCGCACAGATACGCAGTATTTT.